The rows below give T cell receptor beta chains drawn from one sample of a study of blood T cell repertoires in COVID-19. The assay was immunoSEQ multiplex PCR, and TCRdb's table has in-frame clones only and misses some. In the table there are 180,000 or so clones, 75% to 90% of which are singletons. Input material: peripheral blood. The source of these receptors is a human donor with active or convalescent COVID-19. The donor label of this sample is uncertain. Both conserved end residues are part of each CDR3. A D gene is named only where the DNA matches it firmly. Size is stated for part of the rows, as once, few or many counts, or as a class when the clone is expanded.

v_call	clone_size	j_call	d_call	cdr3_nt	cdr3_aa
TRBV6-6	.	TRBJ2-1	TRBD1	TGTGCCAGCCGGGACAGCCCGAGCTCCTACAATGAGCAGTTCTTC	CASRDSPSSYNEQFF
TRBV5-6	.	TRBJ2-7	.	TGTGCCAGCAGCTTGGCTAGTTCCTACGAGCAGTACTTC	CASSLASSYEQYF
TRBV5-5	.	TRBJ2-3	TRBD2	TGTGCCAGCAGCATATTCCCCGGGACTAGCGGGAGGGGGACAGATACGCAGTATTTT	CASSIFPGTSGRGTDTQYF
TRBV4-2	.	TRBJ1-5	.	TGTGCCAGCAGCCAAGATCTCGGGAATCAGCCCCAGCATTTT	CASSQDLGNQPQHF
TRBV4-3	.	TRBJ2-3	TRBD2	TGCGCCAGCAGCCAAGATGGAGCGGGGCCGGATACGCAGTATTTT	CASSQDGAGPDTQYF
TRBV19	.	TRBJ1-6	TRBD1	TGTGCCAGTAGCGACAGGGGGTATAATTCACCCCTCCACTTT	CASSDRGYNSPLHF
TRBV7-2	.	TRBJ1-2	TRBD1	TGTGCCAGCAGCCCTAGACGGACAGGGGGCACCTCTAACTATGGCTACACCTTC	CASSPRRTGGTSNYGYTF
TRBV3-1/TRBV3-2	.	TRBJ2-2	TRBD2	TGTGCCAGCAGCCCCATTACCGGACTAGTGGCGGCCGGGGAGCTGTTTTTT	CASSPITGLVAAGELFF
TRBV11-3	few	TRBJ2-7	.	TGTGCCAGCAGCTTAACTTTAGACAACGAGCAGTACTTC	CASSLTLDNEQYF
TRBV6-5	.	TRBJ2-3	.	TGTGCCAGCAGTCCGGGGGGCTCCCACACAGATACGCAGTATTTT	CASSPGGSHTDTQYF
TRBV6-2/TRBV6-3	.	TRBJ2-1	TRBD2	TGTGCCAGCAGTTCACAGAGCGGGGCGTACAATGAGCAGTTCTTC	CASSSQSGAYNEQFF
TRBV2	.	TRBJ2-7	.	TGTGCCAGCAGTCTACAGGGACCTCTCTACGAGCAGTACTTC	CASSLQGPLYEQYF
TRBV6-1	.	TRBJ1-2	.	TGTGCCAGCAGTGAAGACGGCGGCTATGGCTACACCTTC	CASSEDGGYGYTF
TRBV5-1	.	TRBJ1-6	.	TGCGCCAGCAGCTTGGAAGGAGTCAAGAGCTCCTATAATTCACCCCTCCACTTT	CASSLEGVKSSYNSPLHF
TRBV28	few	TRBJ1-2	.	TGTGCCAGCAGTTCTCCCTGGACACCGGGTAACTATGGCTACACCTTC	CASSSPWTPGNYGYTF
TRBV11-2	.	TRBJ2-5	.	TGTGCCAGCAGCCCCCAGGGGACGGGAGAGACCCAGTACTTC	CASSPQGTGETQYF
TRBV6-5	.	TRBJ1-2	.	TGTGCCAGCAGGGGCAGGCTCTATGGCTACACCTTC	CASRGRLYGYTF
TRBV28	many	TRBJ1-5	TRBD1	TGTGCCAGCGGCCCACGGGGACAGGGAACGCAGCCCCAGCATTTT	CASGPRGQGTQPQHF
TRBV2	.	TRBJ1-1	.	TGTGCCAGCAGTGTTCGAGGGAGTGCTGAAGCTTTCTTT	CASSVRGSAEAFF
TRBV5-1	.	TRBJ1-1	TRBD1	TGCGCCAGCAGCTTTCCGAACAGGGGTAACACTGAAGCTTTCTTT	CASSFPNRGNTEAFF
TRBV13	.	TRBJ1-4	TRBD1	TGTGCCAGCAGCTCAGGGACAGGGATCATGAAAAAACTGTTTTTT	CASSSGTGIMKKLFF
TRBV6-5	.	TRBJ2-7	.	TGTGCCAGCAGCGATTGGGGGGACTACGAGCAGTACTTC	CASSDWGDYEQYF
TRBV5-6	.	TRBJ1-2	.	TGTGCCAGCAGCTTGGTAGGCGGCGGCCACTATGGCTACACCTTC	CASSLVGGGHYGYTF
TRBV28	.	TRBJ1-5	TRBD1	TGTGCCAGCAGTTTCGCAGGGGGTGGTAATCAGCCCCAGCATTTT	CASSFAGGGNQPQHF
TRBV7-9	.	TRBJ2-2	TRBD1	TGTGCCAGCAGTCCCGACAGGGCTACCACCGGGGAGCTGTTTTTT	CASSPDRATTGELFF
TRBV14	once	TRBJ2-1	.	TGTGCCAGCAGCCTGAGTGGGCCCACCAATGAGCAGTTCTTC	CASSLSGPTNEQFF
TRBV7-2	.	TRBJ2-1	.	TGTGCCAGCAGCTTAGACGCTAGTCGGGGCTACAATGAGCAGTTCTTC	CASSLDASRGYNEQFF
TRBV7-3	.	TRBJ2-3	TRBD1	TGTGCCAGCAGCTTAGGGACAGGGAGCACAGATACGCAGTATTTT	CASSLGTGSTDTQYF
TRBV28	.	TRBJ2-7	.	TGTGCCAGCAGACCCCCGGGACTCATCTACGAGCAGTACTTC	CASRPPGLIYEQYF
TRBV6-1	.	TRBJ1-2	.	TGTGCCAGCAGTGACCCCCGGGGACACATTAACGATGGCTACACCTTC	CASSDPRGHINDGYTF
TRBV2	.	TRBJ1-6	TRBD1	TGTGCCACAGGTTCGGGACAGAGAAATTCACCCCTCCACTTT	CATGSGQRNSPLHF
TRBV4-1	.	TRBJ1-2	.	TGCGCCAGCAGCATAACAGGGTCTGGGGTCTATGGCTACACCTTC	CASSITGSGVYGYTF
TRBV5-4	once	TRBJ1-5	.	TGTGCCAGCAGCTTGGACAGGGCCAATCAGCCCCAGCATTTT	CASSLDRANQPQHF
TRBV11-2	.	TRBJ2-5	.	TGTGCCAGCAGCTTAGTGGGGCCTAACCAAGAGACCCAGTACTTC	CASSLVGPNQETQYF
TRBV25-1	.	TRBJ1-1	.	TGTGCCAGCATGGATACAGCTTCGAACACTGAAGCTTTCTTT	CASMDTASNTEAFF
TRBV7-2	.	TRBJ2-7	.	TGTGCCAGCAGCTTAGACGGCGGGGGCACCTACGAGCAGTACTTC	CASSLDGGGTYEQYF
TRBV28	once	TRBJ1-4	TRBD1	TGTGCCAGCAGTCGACAGGGGTGGGAGGATGAAAAACTGTTTTTT	CASSRQGWEDEKLFF
TRBV3-1/TRBV3-2	.	TRBJ2-3	.	TGTGCCAGCAGCCAAGGGAGATACACAGATACGCAGTATTTT	CASSQGRYTDTQYF
TRBV29-1	once	TRBJ2-2	TRBD2	TGCAGCCTATTAGGACTAGCGGGAGGGGTCGGGGAGCTGTTTTTT	CSLLGLAGGVGELFF
TRBV11-2	once	TRBJ2-1	TRBD2	TGTGCCAGCAGCTTCCAACTAGCGGGAGTCCCCAACGAGCAGTTCTTC	CASSFQLAGVPNEQFF
TRBV11-3	.	TRBJ1-1	.	TGTGCCAGCAGCCGACGGGGGGCAAATGGGAATGAAGCTTTCTTT	CASSRRGANGNEAFF
TRBV5-4	.	TRBJ2-3	TRBD1	TGTGCCAGCAGATCAGGGACAGCCCTTTATAGCACAGATACGCAGTATTTT	CASRSGTALYSTDTQYF
TRBV5-1	.	TRBJ1-5	.	TGCGCCAGCAGCTTGCAGGGGACCTCCAATCAGCCCCAGCATTTT	CASSLQGTSNQPQHF
TRBV5-1	.	TRBJ2-7	TRBD2	TGCGCCAGCAGCCTGAGCGGGGGGGCCTACGAGCAGTACTTC	CASSLSGGAYEQYF
TRBV4-3	.	TRBJ1-6	.	TGCGCCAGCAGCCAAGTCGGGGGGATTCACTCACCCCTCCACTTT	CASSQVGGIHSPLHF
TRBV28	.	TRBJ2-7	.	TGTGCCAGCAGTTCCCACGGCTCTGGGGCTTCCGAGCAGTACTTC	CASSSHGSGASEQYF
TRBV5-1	.	TRBJ1-2	.	TGCGCCAGCAGCTTGTCTTCAGCGAGTAACTATGGCTACACCTTC	CASSLSSASNYGYTF
TRBV14	once	TRBJ2-2	.	TGTGCCAGCAGCCTCGCGCCGGACAGCTACACCGGGGAGCTGTTTTTT	CASSLAPDSYTGELFF
TRBV6-5	.	TRBJ1-2	.	TGTGCCAGCAGGTTTAGGGGGGGAGACTATGGCTACACCTTC	CASRFRGGDYGYTF
TRBV2	.	TRBJ1-1	.	TGTGCCAGATCCGGACAACCGAACACTGAAGCTTTCTTT	CARSGQPNTEAFF
TRBV7-2	.	TRBJ1-2	.	TGTGCCAGCAGCCACGAGGGGGTGGAGGGCTACACCTTC	CASSHEGVEGYTF
TRBV9	few	TRBJ1-1	.	TGTGCCAGCAGCGTAGAAGACAGGACCAACACTGAAGCTTTCTTT	CASSVEDRTNTEAFF
TRBV18	few	TRBJ1-1	.	TGTGCCAGCGCATACAGGGTCCAGAACACTGAAGCTTTCTTT	CASAYRVQNTEAFF
TRBV21-1	.	TRBJ1-4	.	TGTGCCAGCAGCAAAGCGCCGGGGGACCTTAATGAAAAACTGTTTTTT	CASSKAPGDLNEKLFF
TRBV5-4	once	TRBJ2-5	.	TGTGCCAGCAGCCCAACGGCCTCGCGGGCGAGGGAGACCCAGTACTTC	CASSPTASRARETQYF
TRBV6-5	.	TRBJ1-2	.	TGTGCCAGCAGCCAGGACGGGAGTCTCTATGGCTACACCTTC	CASSQDGSLYGYTF
TRBV9	.	TRBJ1-1	.	TGTGCCAGCAGCCTCTCCGGGGGCACTGAAGCTTTCTTT	CASSLSGGTEAFF
TRBV18	.	TRBJ1-5	.	.	CASSLFGEGNQPQHF
TRBV28	.	TRBJ2-3	.	TGTGCCAGCAGTTTCGGAAGGAGGACAGATACGCAGTATTTT	CASSFGRRTDTQYF
TRBV4-3	.	TRBJ1-6	.	TGCGCCAGCAGCCAAGATTATACAGGCGTAAATTCACCCCTCCACTTT	CASSQDYTGVNSPLHF